Below, 3 T cell receptor beta chains from the same sample are listed, as sequenced in a study of early T cells in non-severe SARS-CoV-2 infection (TCRdb year 2021). The protocol used for the library was 5' RACE. Sequencer: NextSeq 500. In-frame beta chains were kept once TCRdb had trimmed the public reads at Q25 with fastp and called clones with MiXCR. Rows with a matching CDR3 protein are joined into one entry that keeps the most common DNA and genes. Counted in this sample were 30,000 to 40,000 distinct CDR3 sequences; 5.7% of them appeared once. The ten largest clonotypes hold roughly 5% of the sample. Sequenced material: whole blood. Receptors originate from an adult who was a healthcare worker with PCR-confirmed SARS-CoV-2 infection or an uninfected control (not recorded which).

The rearrangement links TRBV6-2 or TRBV6-3 to TRBJ2-3, with TRBD2 identical over 7 bases. V was pared by 5 bases and J by 0 bases, with 5 bases of the junction left unmatched. The CDR3 covers 15 residues. The V gene's germline CDR1 is MNHEY and CDR2 SVGEGT. The CDR3 is CASSPTSVSTDTQYF. CDR3 in DNA: TGTGCCAGCAGTCCTACTAGCGTGAGCACAGATACGCAGTATTTT.

This rearrangement joins TRBV12-3 or TRBV12-4 to TRBJ2-6; unclear D gene. Trimming left V 6 bases short and J 4 bases short, with 16 bases between. This CDR3 has 16 residues. The CDR3 bases are TGTGCCAGCAGCTTCGAAATGGCAGCCGGGGCCAACGTCCTGACTTTC. Amino acids: CASSFEMAAGANVLTF.

In this sample, this clonotype turned up many times. The junction and the germline gene differ at one end; a read error may be behind it. The chain is built from TRBV28 and TRBJ2-5; 13 nucleotides align to TRBD2. From germline, CDR1 is MDHEN and CDR2 SYDVKM. This CDR3 is 16 amino acids long. The CDR3 bases are TGCGCCAGCAGTTTACTAGCGGGAGGGCCTGGAAAGACCCAGTACTTC. Its protein product is CASSLLAGGPGKTQYF.